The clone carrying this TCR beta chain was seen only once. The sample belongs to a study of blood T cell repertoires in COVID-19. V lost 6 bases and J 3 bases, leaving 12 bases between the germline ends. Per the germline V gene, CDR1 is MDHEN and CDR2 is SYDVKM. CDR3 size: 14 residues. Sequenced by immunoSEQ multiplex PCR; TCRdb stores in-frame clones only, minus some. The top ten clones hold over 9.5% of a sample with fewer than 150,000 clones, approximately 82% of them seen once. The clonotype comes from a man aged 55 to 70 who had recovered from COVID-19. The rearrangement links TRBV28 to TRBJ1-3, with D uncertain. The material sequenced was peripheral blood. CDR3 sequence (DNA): TGTGCCAGCAGACCTGGCCCTAGTGGAAACACCATATATTTT. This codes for CASRPGPSGNTIYF.